A selection of T cell receptor beta chains follows, all from one sample in a study of shared clonotypes between healthy human individuals. Profiled with immunoSEQ multiplex PCR; TCRdb holds only in-frame clones, not every one. The table records about 1.1 million clones, around 78% of them present only once. Input material: memory CD4+ T cells from PBMCs. These receptors were taken from a young man in good health. Some clones in this sample may be carry-over from other donors' samples. CDR3s include the opening cysteine and the closing phenylalanine or tryptophan. The order of the fields is J gene, clone size, V gene, D gene, CDR3 protein, CDR3 DNA. D genes are given only for firm matches. Some rows have no size entry. The others give once, few or many, or a class for an expanded clone.

TRBJ1-1 . TRBV4-2 . CASSQAGLYTEAFF TGTGCCAGCAGCCAAGCAGGGTTGTACACTGAAGCTTTCTTT
TRBJ1-1 few TRBV7-9 . CASSLGPATEAFF TGTGCCAGCAGCCTGGGACCGGCCACTGAAGCTTTCTTT
TRBJ2-7 . TRBV28 TRBD2 CASRLAGSYEQYF TGTGCCAGCAGACTAGCGGGTTCCTACGAGCAGTACTTC
TRBJ2-7 . TRBV15 . CATSRDQGRFYEQYF TGTGCCACCAGCAGAGATCAGGGTAGGTTCTACGAGCAGTACTTC
TRBJ1-1 . TRBV2 . CASRMDSKGREAFF TGTGCCAGCCGGATGGACTCAAAAGGGCGTGAAGCTTTCTTT
TRBJ2-7 . TRBV14 . CASSQGTPWYEQYF TGTGCCAGCAGCCAAGGGACTCCCTGGTACGAGCAGTACTTC
TRBJ1-4 many TRBV5-1 . CASSYGRVTEKLFF TGCGCCAGCAGCTATGGCAGGGTGACTGAAAAACTGTTTTTT
TRBJ1-2 . TRBV28 . CASGGGTGVFGYTF TGTGCCAGCGGTGGAGGCACAGGAGTCTTTGGCTACACCTTC
TRBJ1-2 . TRBV4-1 . CASSRGGVNYGYTF TGCGCCAGCAGCCGCGGAGGGGTTAACTATGGCTACACCTTC
TRBJ1-1 . TRBV10-3 TRBD1 CAIRALIPGQGADTEAFF TGTGCCATCAGAGCTCTTATTCCGGGACAGGGGGCGGACACTGAAGCTTTCTTT
TRBJ1-2 . TRBV7-9 . CASSDGGSAYGYTF TGTGCCAGCAGCGACGGGGGCTCTGCCTATGGCTACACCTTC
TRBJ2-7 . TRBV13 TRBD2 CASSSSGRTPYEQYF TGTGCCAGCAGCTCGAGCGGGAGGACCCCCTACGAGCAGTACTTC
TRBJ1-1 . TRBV29-1 TRBD1 CSGGQGNTEAFF TGCAGCGGAGGACAGGGGAACACTGAAGCTTTCTTT
TRBJ2-3 . TRBV4-3 TRBD2 CASSQDGRGGTDTQYF TGCGCCAGCAGCCAAGACGGGAGGGGGGGCACAGATACGCAGTATTTT
TRBJ2-1 . TRBV11-2 . CASSLEGTGEQFF TGTGCCAGCAGCTTAGAGGGTACCGGTGAGCAGTTCTTC
TRBJ1-1 . TRBV2 TRBD1 CASSAQGVNTEAFF TGTGCCAGCAGTGCGCAGGGGGTTAACACTGAAGCTTTCTTT
TRBJ1-1 once TRBV2 . CASTHDRYATEAFF TGTGCCAGCACCCATGACAGGTACGCCACTGAAGCTTTCTTT
TRBJ2-7 . TRBV28 . CASNGGRVPYEQYF TGTGCCAGCAATGGGGGAAGGGTTCCGTACGAGCAGTACTTC
TRBJ1-1 . TRBV28 . CASKPLQGSAFF TGTGCCAGCAAACCGCTACAGGGATCGGCTTTCTTT
TRBJ1-2 . TRBV7-9 TRBD1 CASRGTGIGGYTF TGTGCCAGCAGGGGGACAGGGATTGGCGGCTACACCTTC
TRBJ2-5 . TRBV10-3 . CAISESWRQGGTQYF TGTGCCATCAGTGAGTCATGGCGGCAGGGCGGGACCCAGTACTTC
TRBJ2-7 once TRBV7-2 TRBD2 CASSFMRESEQYF TGTGCCAGCAGCTTTATGCGGGAGAGCGAGCAGTACTTC
TRBJ1-4 few TRBV5-1 . CASSVNRVGEKLFF TGCGCCAGCAGCGTGAACAGGGTAGGGGAAAAACTGTTTTTT
TRBJ2-7 . TRBV6-6 . CASSWDKGGQQYF TGTGCCAGCAGTTGGGATAAGGGGGGTCAGCAGTACTTC
TRBJ1-4 few TRBV18 . CASSIGTHNEKLFF TGTGCCAGCTCAATTGGGACCCACAATGAAAAACTGTTTTTT
TRBJ2-5 once TRBV18 . CASSPRPRETQYF TGTGCCAGCTCACCACGACCACGGGAGACCCAGTACTTC
TRBJ1-5 . TRBV19 . CASSTHRLSNQPQHF TGTGCCAGTAGTACTCACAGACTTAGCAATCAGCCCCAGCATTTT
TRBJ2-7 . TRBV5-1 . CASSDSFYEQYF TGCGCCAGCTCGGACAGCTTCTACGAGCAGTACTTC
TRBJ2-2 once TRBV7-9 . CASSSGRNTGELFF TGTGCCAGCAGCTCCGGGAGGAACACCGGGGAGCTGTTTTTT
TRBJ1-5 . TRBV5-1 . CASSLAGSPNQPQHF TGCGCCAGCAGCTTGGCCGGGTCCCCCAATCAGCCCCAGCATTTT
TRBJ1-3 . TRBV19 . CASSSLPQGTGAGNTIYF TGTGCCAGTAGTTCCCTCCCGCAGGGGACCGGGGCTGGAAACACCATATATTTT
TRBJ2-3 . TRBV5-1 . CASSFGGGTDTQYF TGCGCCAGCAGCTTCGGGGGAGGCACAGATACGCAGTATTTT
TRBJ2-1 . TRBV9 TRBD1 CASSAQGAGYNEQFF TGTGCCAGCAGCGCCCAGGGGGCAGGGTACAATGAGCAGTTCTTC
TRBJ2-2 . TRBV2 TRBD2 CASSESGRYTGELFF TGTGCCAGCAGTGAAAGCGGGAGGTACACCGGGGAGCTGTTTTTT
TRBJ2-1 . TRBV2 TRBD2 CASSAQNSGTTNEQFF TGTGCCAGCAGTGCGCAGAATTCCGGGACTACCAATGAGCAGTTCTTC
TRBJ2-3 . TRBV6-4 . CASSRVYRDTQYF TGTGCCAGCAGTCGGGTATACCGAGATACGCAGTATTTT
TRBJ1-1 . TRBV30 TRBD1 CAWSRLTGSLRAFF TGTGCCTGGAGTCGCCTGACAGGGAGTCTGAGAGCTTTCTTT
TRBJ1-1 . TRBV5-1 TRBD1 CASSLPGGTTEAFF TGCGCCAGCAGCTTGCCAGGGGGAACCACTGAAGCTTTCTTT
TRBJ1-5 . TRBV2 . CASRGREVSNQPQHF TGTGCCAGCAGAGGTCGGGAGGTCAGCAATCAGCCCCAGCATTTT
TRBJ1-1 . TRBV6-4 TRBD1 CASSDSGTGESEAFF TGTGCCAGCAGTGACTCGGGTACAGGGGAAAGTGAAGCTTTCTTT
TRBJ2-2 . TRBV2 . CASRNKVGGTGELFF TGTGCCAGCAGGAACAAGGTTGGGGGCACCGGGGAGCTGTTTTTT
TRBJ1-1 . TRBV5-4 . CASSSRLDTEAFF TGTGCCAGCAGCTCAAGGTTGGACACTGAAGCTTTCTTT
TRBJ2-1 few TRBV20-1 . CSADQGNEQFF TGCAGTGCAGATCAGGGTAATGAGCAGTTCTTC
TRBJ2-7 . TRBV5-8 . CASSLWAAEQYF TGTGCCAGCAGCTTGTGGGCAGCCGAGCAGTACTTC
TRBJ2-7 . TRBV4-3 . CASSPSPGSLYEQYF TGCGCCAGCAGCCCTAGCCCGGGATCTCTCTACGAGCAGTACTTC
TRBJ2-7 . TRBV5-4 . CASSPSGRAGEQYF TGTGCCAGCAGCCCAAGCGGCAGGGCAGGCGAGCAGTACTTC
TRBJ2-1 . TRBV11-1 . CASSLVLASDEQFF TGTGCCAGCAGCTTGGTACTAGCCTCGGATGAGCAGTTCTTC
TRBJ2-3 . TRBV9 TRBD1 CASSRDRAADTQYF TGTGCCAGCAGCCGGGACAGGGCGGCAGATACGCAGTATTTT
TRBJ1-1 . TRBV7-2 TRBD1 CASSLGDRLGGNTEAFF TGTGCCAGCAGCTTAGGGGACAGGCTGGGTGGGAACACTGAAGCTTTCTTT
TRBJ1-2 many TRBV5-4 . CASSLANQGLRYTF TGTGCCAGCAGCTTGGCCAACCAGGGGCTCCGCTACACCTTC
TRBJ2-1 . TRBV28 . CASSLLTRREQFF TGTGCCAGCAGTTTATTAACTCGTCGGGAGCAGTTCTTC